This T cell receptor (beta chain) was retrieved from a study of blood T cell repertoires in COVID-19. Looking at the study overall: The study drew acute and convalescent COVID-19 samples from the United States, Italy and Spain. From T cells, B-cell-depleted T cells, or PBMCs came the material, which was cDNA or gDNA.

Looked up from germline, CDR1 is SGHRS and CDR2 is YFSETQ. The CDR3 contains 14 residues. With 3 bases removed from V and 6 bases from J, the gap between germline ends came to 13 bases. Per the authors' pipeline: How many nucleated cells were present was estimated from reference gene primer amplification. Profiled with immunoSEQ multiplex PCR; TCRdb holds only in-frame clones, not every one. V, J and clone size derive from that table, while D and trimming were established from the DNA sequence. Found here are 9,700 or so clones, about 80% of them singletons; the top ten hold around 6.9%. This chain connects TRBV5-1 to TRBJ2-1, with D perhaps TRBD2 (5 bases). The sample was peripheral blood. The clonotype comes from a man aged 65 to 85 with active COVID-19. The CDR3 DNA follows: TGCGCCAGCAGCTCGGCTAGCCCGAGCAATGAGCAGTTCTTC. Translating gives CASSSASPSNEQFF.